This T cell receptor beta chain is from a study of T cell responses to AZD1222 COVID-19 vaccine. Germline values: CDR1 SGHTS, CDR2 YDEGEE. The length of the CDR3 is 13 residues. V dropped 2 bases and J dropped 0 bases, with 4 bases sitting between them. Overall study findings and caveats: Two doses of AZD1222 preceded a rise in Spike-specific TCR breadth and depth. Only a handful of AZD1222 recipients, more than 5 in all, had baseline seropositivity. The donor cohort was predominantly white British with a female majority, and clonal diversity may have been underestimated. Among spike-specific TCRs, nearly half reportedly target unmutated variant regions.

For this clone: What it recognizes is unknown.

Profiling relied on immunoSEQ multiplex PCR, and the TCRdb table lists in-frame clones only, not all of them. The table lists 150,000 to 200,000 clones, approximately 93% of them singletons. The chain employs TRBV5-8 and TRBJ2-3; D ambiguous. The sequenced sample was peripheral blood, obtained on day 0 of AZD1222 vaccination. The TCR sequence derives from an adult in good health. CDR3 amino acids: CASSFGSTDTQYF. Written as DNA, the CDR3 is TGTGCCAGCAGCTTCGGGAGCACAGATACGCAGTATTTT.